This T cell receptor (beta chain) stems from a study of cytomegalovirus exposure and HLA in healthy donors. Study-level background: Later, an analysis reported that the 120 or so validation repertoires had used the same platform as the 666 first-cohort repertoires. Study outcomes and limitations: The study designated 160 or so TCR beta chains cytomegalovirus-associated. Reported performance of the classifier showed diagnosis of cytomegalovirus status with high specificity and sensitivity.

An approximately 120-subject validation cohort, separate from the 666-subject first cohort, supplied the donors. The J segment lost 7 bases and the V segment lost 3 bases, leaving 5 bases of the junction unmatched. Germline CDR1 is SNHLY and CDR2 is FYNNEI. The CDR3 is made up of 14 amino acids. TCRdb's table, derived via immunoSEQ multiplex PCR, lists solely in-frame clones and lacks some. The sample has under 140,000 clones, approximately 90% seen once. With regard to this clone: Its antigen is not known.

This TCR derives from a young woman in good health and CMV-seropositive. The J gene is TRBJ1-4, the V gene TRBV2, with 7 nucleotides matching TRBD1. The specimen sequenced was PBMCs. CDR3 sequence: CASSDAGGSEKLFF. DNA for the CDR3: TGTGCCAGCAGTGACGCAGGGGGAAGTGAAAAACTGTTTTTT.